This TCR beta chain was identified during a study of identifying expanded T cells in peripheral blood. The CDR3 is made up of 15 amino acids. The ends were cut back, 1 base at V and 4 bases at J, with 13 bases in the middle. Germline assignment: CDR1 MGHRA and CDR2 YSYEKL. Healthy donors had no documented immune events, such as infections, while sampled. Of note for this clone: Its antigen is still unknown.

Study conclusions and caveats: Roughly 1.2 clones differed between technical replicates, versus about 17 and 20 over time.

The repertoire was sequenced with immunoSEQ multiplex PCR; TCRdb's copy has only in-frame clones and lacks some. The sample has more than 75,000 clones, about 90% seen once. The specimen sequenced was blood. V is TRBV4-1 and J is TRBJ2-5, with TRBD2 as a possible D gene (5 bases). The sequence came from a person aged 18 to 70 in good health. The CDR3 loop is CASSQVSLARETQYF. CDR3 sequence (DNA): TGCGCCAGCAGCCAAGTTTCCCTAGCAAGAGAGACCCAGTACTTC.